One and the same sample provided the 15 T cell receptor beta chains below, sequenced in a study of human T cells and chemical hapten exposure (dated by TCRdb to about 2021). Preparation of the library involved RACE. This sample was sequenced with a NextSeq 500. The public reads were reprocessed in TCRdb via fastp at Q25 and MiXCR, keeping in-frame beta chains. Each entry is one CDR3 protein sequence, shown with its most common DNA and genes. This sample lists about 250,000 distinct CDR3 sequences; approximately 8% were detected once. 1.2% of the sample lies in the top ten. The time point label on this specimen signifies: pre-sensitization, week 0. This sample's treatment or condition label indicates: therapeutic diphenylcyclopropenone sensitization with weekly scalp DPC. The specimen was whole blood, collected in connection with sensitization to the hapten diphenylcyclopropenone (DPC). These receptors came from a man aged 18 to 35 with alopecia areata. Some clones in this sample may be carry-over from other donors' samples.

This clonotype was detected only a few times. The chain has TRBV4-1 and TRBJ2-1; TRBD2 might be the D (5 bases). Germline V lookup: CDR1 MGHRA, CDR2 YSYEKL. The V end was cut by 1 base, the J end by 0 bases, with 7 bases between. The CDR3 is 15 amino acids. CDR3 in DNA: TGCGCCAGCAGCCAAGGGAGGAGCTCCTACAATGAGCAGTTCTTC. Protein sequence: CASSQGRSSYNEQFF.

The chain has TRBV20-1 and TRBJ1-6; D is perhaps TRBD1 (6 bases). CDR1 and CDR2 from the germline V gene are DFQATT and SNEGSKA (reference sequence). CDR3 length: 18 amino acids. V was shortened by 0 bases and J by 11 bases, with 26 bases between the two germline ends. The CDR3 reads CSARDIQGEMAGWAPLHF. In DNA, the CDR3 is TGCAGTGCTAGAGATATACAGGGCGAAATGGCTGGGTGGGCACCCCTCCACTTT.

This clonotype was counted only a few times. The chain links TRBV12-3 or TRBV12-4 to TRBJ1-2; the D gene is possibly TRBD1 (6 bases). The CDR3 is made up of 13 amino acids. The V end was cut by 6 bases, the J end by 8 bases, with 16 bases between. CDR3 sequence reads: CASSYTGFGGYTF. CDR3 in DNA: TGTGCCAGCAGCTACACAGGGTTTGGAGGCTACACCTTC.

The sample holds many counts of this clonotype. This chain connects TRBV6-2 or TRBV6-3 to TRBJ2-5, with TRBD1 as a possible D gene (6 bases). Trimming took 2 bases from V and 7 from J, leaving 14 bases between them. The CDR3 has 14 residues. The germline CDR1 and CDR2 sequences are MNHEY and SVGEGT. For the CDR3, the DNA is TGTGCCAGCAGTTACCAGGGGTCCAAGGGGACCCAGTACTTC. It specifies CASSYQGSKGTQYF.

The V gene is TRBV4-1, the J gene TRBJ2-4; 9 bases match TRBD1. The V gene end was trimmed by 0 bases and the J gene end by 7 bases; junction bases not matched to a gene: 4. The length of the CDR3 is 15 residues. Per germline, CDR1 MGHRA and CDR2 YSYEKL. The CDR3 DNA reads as TGCGCCAGCAGCCAAGATTTGGGGACAGGGAACATTCAGTACTTC. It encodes CASSQDLGTGNIQYF.

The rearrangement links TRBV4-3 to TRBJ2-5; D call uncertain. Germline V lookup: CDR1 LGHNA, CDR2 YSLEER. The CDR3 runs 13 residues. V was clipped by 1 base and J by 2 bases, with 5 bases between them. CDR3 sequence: CASSQGLQETQYF. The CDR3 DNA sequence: TGCGCCAGCAGCCAAGGACTTCAAGAGACCCAGTACTTC.

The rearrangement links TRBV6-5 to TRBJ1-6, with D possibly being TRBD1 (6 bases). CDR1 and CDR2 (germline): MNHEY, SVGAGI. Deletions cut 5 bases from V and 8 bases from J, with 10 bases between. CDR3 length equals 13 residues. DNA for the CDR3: TGTGCCAGCAGTCGGAACAGGGATTCACCCCTCCACTTT. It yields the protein CASSRNRDSPLHF.

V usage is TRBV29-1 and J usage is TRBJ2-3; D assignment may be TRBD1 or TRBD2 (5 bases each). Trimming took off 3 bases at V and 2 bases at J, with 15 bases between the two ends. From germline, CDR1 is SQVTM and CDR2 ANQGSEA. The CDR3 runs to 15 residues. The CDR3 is CSVDSRDGDTDTQYF. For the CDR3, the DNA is TGCAGCGTTGACTCTAGGGACGGAGACACAGATACGCAGTATTTT.

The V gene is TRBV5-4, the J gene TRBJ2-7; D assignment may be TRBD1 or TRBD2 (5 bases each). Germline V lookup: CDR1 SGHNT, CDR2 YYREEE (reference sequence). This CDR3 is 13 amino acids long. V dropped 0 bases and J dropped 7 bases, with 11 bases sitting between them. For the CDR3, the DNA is TGTGCCAGCAGCTTGGTCGGGGCGCGAGAGCAGTACTTC. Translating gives CASSLVGAREQYF.

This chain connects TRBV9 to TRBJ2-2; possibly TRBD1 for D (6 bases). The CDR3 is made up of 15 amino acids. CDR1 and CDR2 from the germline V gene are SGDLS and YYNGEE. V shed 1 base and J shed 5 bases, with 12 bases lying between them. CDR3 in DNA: TGTGCCAGCAGCGTATTGGCAGGGGTTACCGGGGAGCTGTTTTTT. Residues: CASSVLAGVTGELFF.

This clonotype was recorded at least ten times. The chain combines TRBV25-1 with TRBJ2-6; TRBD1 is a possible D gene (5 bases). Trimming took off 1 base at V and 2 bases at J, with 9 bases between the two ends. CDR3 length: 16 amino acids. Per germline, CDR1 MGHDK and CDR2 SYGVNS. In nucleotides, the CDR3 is TGTGCCAGCAGTGAATCCATCAGGGCTGGGGCCAACGTCCTGACTTTC. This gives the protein CASSESIRAGANVLTF.

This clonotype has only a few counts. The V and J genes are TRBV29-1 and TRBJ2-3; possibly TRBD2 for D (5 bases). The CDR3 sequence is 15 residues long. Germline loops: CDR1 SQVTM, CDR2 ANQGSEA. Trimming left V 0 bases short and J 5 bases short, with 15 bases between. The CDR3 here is CSVEDRGGGGDTQYF. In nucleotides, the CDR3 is TGCAGCGTTGAAGATCGCGGAGGTGGTGGAGATACGCAGTATTTT.

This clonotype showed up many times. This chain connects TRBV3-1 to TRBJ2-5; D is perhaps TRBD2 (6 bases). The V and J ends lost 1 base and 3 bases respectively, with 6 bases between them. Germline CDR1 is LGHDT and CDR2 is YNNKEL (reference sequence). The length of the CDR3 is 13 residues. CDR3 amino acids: CASSQGREETQYF. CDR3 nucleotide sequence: TGTGCCAGCAGCCAAGGGAGGGAAGAGACCCAGTACTTC.

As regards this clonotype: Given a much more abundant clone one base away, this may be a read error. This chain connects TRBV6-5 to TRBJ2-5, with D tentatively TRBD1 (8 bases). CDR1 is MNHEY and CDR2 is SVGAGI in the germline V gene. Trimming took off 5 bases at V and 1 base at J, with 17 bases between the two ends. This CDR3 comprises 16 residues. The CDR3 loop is CASSTRQGTTQETQYF. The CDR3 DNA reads TGTGCCAGCAGTACAAGACAGGGGACTACCCAAGAGACCCAGTACTTC.

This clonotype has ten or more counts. Here the CDR3 reads CASSLVWGRHYGYTF. For the CDR3, the DNA is TGCGCCAGCAGCTTGGTGTGGGGGCGACACTATGGCTACACCTTC. The chain carries TRBV5-1 and TRBJ1-2; TRBD1 might be the D (6 bases). CDR3 length: 15 amino acids. V was shortened by 0 bases and J by 3 bases, with 12 bases between the two germline ends. CDR1 and CDR2 from the germline V gene are SGHRS and YFSETQ.